The 7 T cell receptor beta chains listed next were all sequenced from one sample in a study of CD8+ T cells in alopecia areata (dated by TCRdb to between 2017 and 2018). Library generation was performed with the immunoSEQ multiplex PCR assay. For TCR sequencing, RNA was extracted from every sample and reverse transcribed into cDNA to serve as template. TCRdb stores this immuneACCESS table with in-frame sequences only. Part of the clones is absent; in the studies checked, under half of the shortfall reflects unresolved V genes, and no reason is known for the rest. This sample has 100,000 to 150,000 clones in its table, and under 65% of those were observed once. The ten largest clones take up around 6% of the sample. This specimen's time point label, interpreted: approximately 4 weeks on oral tofacitinib. In the paper's terms, the treatment or condition label means: oral pan-JAK inhibitor, 5-10 mg twice daily.

The source material was CD4+ T cells sorted from blood, sampled at week 4, from a patient treated with tofacitinib. Every receptor here comes from a human donor with alopecia areata.

The chain's CDR3 is CASSKKGRGEETQYF. For the CDR3, the DNA is TGTGCCAGCAGCAAAAAGGGGAGGGGCGAAGAGACCCAGTACTTC. The rearrangement links TRBV21-1 to TRBJ2-5; the table's TRBD2 call for D was not verified on the DNA. TRBV21-1 counts as a pseudogene. CDR3 length equals 15 residues.

The J gene is TRBJ1-5, the V gene TRBV10-3; 7 positions match TRBD1. The V segment lost 4 bases and the J segment 4 bases; nucleotides outside the gene matches: 4. CDR3 size: 14 residues. CDR1 and CDR2 from the germline V gene are ENHRY and SYGVKD. CDR3 bases: TGTGCCATCAGTGGACAGGGATGGAATCAGCCCCAGCATTTT. This gives the protein CAISGQGWNQPQHF.

This sequence joins TRBV7-9 and TRBJ1-5, with a weak D call TRBD1 (5 bases). CDR1 SEHNR and CDR2 FQNEAQ come from the germline V gene (reference sequence). There are 13 residues in the CDR3. Trimming removed 1 base from V and 7 bases from J, with 8 bases in between. In nucleotides, the CDR3 is TGTGCCAGCAGCTTAGGGGGCAGGCAGCCCCAGCATTTT. It specifies CASSLGGRQPQHF. The full variable domain, completed using reference TRBV7-9 and TRBJ1-5, is DTGVSQNPRHKITKRGQNVTFRCDPISEHNRLYWYRQTLGQGPEFLTYFQNEAQLEKSRLLSDRFSAERPKGSFSTLEIQRTEQGDSAMYLCASSLGGRQPQHFGDGTRLSIL.

The genes are TRBV4-2 and TRBJ1-2; no reliable D call. CDR1 is LGHNA, CDR2 YNFKEQ, per germline. The CDR3 contains 14 residues. Trimming stripped 0 bases from V and 7 bases from J, with 12 bases between. The chain's CDR3 is CASSQDDLRSGYTF. The CDR3 coding sequence is TGTGCCAGCAGCCAAGATGATCTGCGTTCTGGCTACACCTTC.

Written as DNA, the CDR3 is TGTGCCAGCACCCCTAGCGCGGAAGAGACCCAGTACTTC. Encoded protein: CASTPSAEETQYF. The chain uses TRBV7-2 and TRBJ2-5; the D gene is possibly TRBD2 (6 bases). With 7 bases removed from V and 3 bases from J, the gap between germline ends came to 12 bases. This CDR3 spans 13 amino acids. Per the germline V gene, CDR1 is SGHTA and CDR2 is FQGNSA.

CDR3 region: CASSQGTAGGVGKNIQYF. The CDR3 DNA follows: TGCGCCAGCAGCCAAGGGACAGCGGGAGGGGTCGGCAAAAACATTCAGTACTTC. This chain uses TRBV4-3 with TRBJ2-4; 10 positions agree with TRBD2. The CDR3 is 18 amino acids. Trimming at V came to 1 base and at J to 3 bases, leaving 9 bases not matched to a gene. Germline V gene lookup returns CDR1 LGHNA and CDR2 YSLEER.

The chain is built from TRBV30 and TRBJ1-5, with D tentatively TRBD1 (6 bases). Germline V gene lookup returns CDR1 GTSNPN and CDR2 SVGIG (reference sequence). The CDR3 extends over 13 amino acids. Trimming shortened V by 0 bases and J by 7 bases, and 10 bases separated the two germline ends. The CDR3 bases are TGTGCCTGGAGTGTTGCGGGGGGCCAGCCCCAGCATTTT. Translated, it gives CAWSVAGGQPQHF.